The clone carrying this TCR beta chain was found many times. Its antigen is still unknown. Roughly 9.1 ml of fresh peripheral blood supplied the PBMCs. RNA transcripts yielded amplified TCR beta CDR3 regions. The HTBI primer set drove a first-round RT-PCR of the TCR CDR3. TCRdb re-derived calls from the multiplex PCR reads in MiXCR, one entry per CDR3 protein. The sample records around 350,000 distinct CDR3 sequences, about a fifth being singletons. The sample is drawn from a study of T cells in Graves' hyperthyroidism and ophthalmopathy. General study results and limits: Peripheral blood also featured most of the thyroid clonotypes expanded above 0.001.

Germline CDR1 is LGHDT and CDR2 is YNNKEL (reference sequence). The CDR3 is 16 residues long. The V end lost 0 bases, the J end lost 4 bases, and 15 bases lay between the germline ends. This chain connects TRBV3-1 to TRBJ1-2; no reliable D call. The source material was blood. The clonotype originates from a woman aged 18-35 years with Graves' hyperthyroidism. CDR3 nucleotides: TGTGCCAGCAGCCAAGAAGGAAGCCACCTCTCCTATGGCTACACCTTC. This codes for CASSQEGSHLSYGYTF.